A single sample gave rise to the 13 T cell receptor beta chains below, sequenced in a study of low-dose radiotherapy and immunotherapy resistance in tumors. Time point reported: after trial treatment. As for treatment: LDRT plus nivolumab, ipilimumab, low-dose cyclophosphamide and aspirin (RACIN trial). cDNA synthesis used a TRAV/TRBV-specific primer set for both chains. The TCRs were subjected to amplification over approximately 20 PCR cycles employing a constant-region primer in conjunction with a V-primer adapter. TCRdb re-analysed the reads in MiXCR, keeping a single row per CDR3 protein. Of 35,000 to 45,000 distinct CDR3 sequences in the sample, less than 30% were seen once. Sequenced material: PBMCs, taken after low-dose radiotherapy plus immunotherapy. The source of these receptors is a male donor with prostate cancer.

This clonotype came up many times. The chain carries TRBV15 and TRBJ2-1; TRBD2 agrees at 9 bases. The CDR3 has 17 residues. The V gene's germline CDR1 is LNHNV and CDR2 YYDKDF (reference sequence). After removal of 0 bases from V and 7 bases from J, the junction contained 10 bases not matched to a gene. The CDR3 spells CATSRDAAGGPRNEQFF. The CDR3 DNA is TGTGCCACCAGCAGAGATGCCGCGGGAGGGCCGAGAAATGAGCAGTTCTTC.

This clonotype was seen many times. This chain links TRBV20-1 with TRBJ2-5, with 10 bases that match TRBD2. V lost 5 bases to trimming and J lost 5 bases; unmatched junction nucleotides: 8. The CDR3 extends over 14 amino acids. From germline, CDR1 is DFQATT and CDR2 SNEGSKA (reference sequence). DNA for the CDR3: TGCAGTGCTGTAGGACTAGCGGTTCTTGAGACCCAGTACTTC. Encoded protein: CSAVGLAVLETQYF.

This chain uses TRBV7-9 with TRBJ2-2; D is perhaps TRBD1 (5 bases). Germline V gene data show CDR1 as SEHNR and CDR2 as FQNEAQ (reference sequence). This CDR3 has 14 residues. V was pared by 5 bases and J by 8 bases, with 15 bases between. The DNA of the CDR3 is TGTGCCAGCAGCCGCGGAAGGGGTTGGGGGGAGCTGTTTTTT. Its protein is CASSRGRGWGELFF.

This clonotype has a count of ten or more. The CDR3 protein is CSAPPRLSSGANVLTF. The DNA of the CDR3 is TGCAGTGCCCCCCCCCGCCTGAGCTCTGGGGCCAACGTCCTGACTTTC. V gene TRBV20-1 combines with J gene TRBJ2-6; D is undetermined. Germline assignment: CDR1 DFQATT and CDR2 SNEGSKA (reference sequence). This CDR3 is built from 16 residues. The V and J ends lost 6 bases and 0 bases respectively, with 15 bases between them.

This clonotype has ten or more counts. V is TRBV9 and J is TRBJ1-2; 8 bases are shared with TRBD1. Germline loops: CDR1 SGDLS, CDR2 YYNGEE. Trimming cost V 3 bases and J 2 bases; bases outside gene matches: 3. The CDR3 extends over 14 amino acids. CDR3 amino acids: CASSARQGNYGYTF. The DNA for the CDR3 is TGTGCCAGCAGCGCACGACAGGGGAACTATGGCTACACCTTC.

CDR3 protein: CASSSRDRGHTGELFF. CDR3 in DNA: TGTGCCAGCAGTTCACGGGACAGGGGACACACCGGGGAGCTGTTTTTT. The chain recombines TRBV12-3 or TRBV12-4 with TRBJ2-2; TRBD1 aligns across 10 bases. This CDR3 contains 16 residues. The ends lost 4 bases at V and 3 bases at J; junction bases unmatched: 5.

The chain employs TRBV5-1 and TRBJ2-6; D is uncertain. In germline, CDR1 is SGHRS, CDR2 YFSETQ. There are 17 residues in the CDR3. V gave up 4 bases and J gave up 0 bases, with 14 bases separating them. The CDR3 region is CASSPVAINSGANVLTF. The CDR3 bases are TGCGCCAGCAGCCCCGTGGCCATCAACTCTGGGGCCAACGTCCTGACTTTC.

This clonotype has ten or more counts. The chain combines TRBV5-1 with TRBJ2-3, with 8 bases lining up with TRBD1. V gave up 5 bases and J gave up 3 bases; unmatched junction bases: 11. The CDR3 has 16 residues. CDR1 and CDR2 from the germline V gene are SGHRS and YFSETQ. The CDR3 region has the DNA TGCGCCAGCAGGGTCGCAGACAGGGGCGTAACAGATACGCAGTATTTT. Amino acid sequence: CASRVADRGVTDTQYF. The variable domain in full, with the rest retrieved from reference TRBV5-1 and TRBJ2-3, is KAGVTQTPRYLIKTRGQQVTLSCSPISGHRSVSWYQQTPGQGLQFLFEYFSETQRNKGNFPGRFSGRQFSNSRSEMNVSTLELGDSALYLCASRVADRGVTDTQYFGPGTRLTVL.

This clonotype was found many times. The chain carries TRBV24-1 and TRBJ2-3; TRBD1 matches 7 bases. Germline V gene data show CDR1 as KGHDR and CDR2 as SFDVKD. Trimming removed 9 bases from V and 5 bases from J; junction bases left unmatched: 7. This CDR3 comprises 13 residues. DNA for the CDR3: TGTGCCACCTCCGACAGGGTAGGAGATACGCAGTATTTT. The encoded protein is CATSDRVGDTQYF.

The J gene is TRBJ1-2, the V gene TRBV2, with a weak D call TRBD1 (6 bases). V was shortened by 5 bases and J by 5 bases, with 9 bases between the two germline ends. Per germline, CDR1 SNHLY and CDR2 FYNNEI. This CDR3 spans 12 amino acids. CDR3 in amino acids: CASSLQGYGYTF. The CDR3 nucleotides read TGTGCCAGCAGTCTCCAGGGGTATGGCTACACCTTC. Full variable domain (remainder filled in from reference TRBV2 and TRBJ1-2): EPEVTQTPSHQVTQMGQEVILRCVPISNHLYFYWYRQILGQKVEFLVSFYNNEISEKSEIFDDQFSVERPDGSNFTLKIRSTKLEDSAMYFCASSLQGYGYTFGSGTRLTVV.

This clonotype was found many times. This sequence joins TRBV12-5 and TRBJ1-1; TRBD1 might be the D (5 bases). V was trimmed by 2 bases and J by 10 bases, leaving 14 bases between them. The CDR3 is made up of 13 amino acids. The germline V gene encodes CDR1 LGHNT and CDR2 FRNRAP. The CDR3 spells CASGLLLTGTAFF. For the CDR3, the DNA is TGTGCTAGTGGTTTGTTACTCACCGGGACAGCTTTCTTT.

This clonotype came up many times. The chain links TRBV29-1 to TRBJ2-7, with D perhaps TRBD1 or TRBD2 (6 bases each). The CDR3 has 12 residues. The V end lost 7 bases, the J end lost 3 bases, and 13 bases lay between the germline ends. Germline CDR1 SQVTM, CDR2 ANQGSEA. The CDR3 coding sequence is TGCAGCGGGGGGCAGGGAGGCTACGAGCAGTACTTC. Its protein is CSGGQGGYEQYF.

This clonotype was seen many times. V is TRBV12-3 or TRBV12-4 and J is TRBJ1-3; tentatively, D is TRBD1 (5 bases). Trimming left V 5 bases short and J 1 base short, with 15 bases between. There are 16 residues in the CDR3. The CDR3 sequence: CASSDKGIGSGNTIYF. The CDR3 nucleotides read TGTGCCAGCAGTGATAAGGGGATCGGTTCTGGAAACACCATATATTTT.